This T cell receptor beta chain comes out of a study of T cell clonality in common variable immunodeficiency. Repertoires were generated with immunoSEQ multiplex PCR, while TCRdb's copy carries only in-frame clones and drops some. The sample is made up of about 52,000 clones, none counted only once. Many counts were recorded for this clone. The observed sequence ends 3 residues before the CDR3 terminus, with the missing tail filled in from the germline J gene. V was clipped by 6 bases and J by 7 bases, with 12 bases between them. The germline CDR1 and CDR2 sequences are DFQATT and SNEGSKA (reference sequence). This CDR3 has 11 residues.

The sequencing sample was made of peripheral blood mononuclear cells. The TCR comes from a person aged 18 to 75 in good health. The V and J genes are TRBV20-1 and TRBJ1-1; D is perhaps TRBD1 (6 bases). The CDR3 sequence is CSALTGYEAFF. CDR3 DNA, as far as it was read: TGCAGTGCACTTACAGGGTATGAA.